Presented here are 8 T cell receptor beta chains from one specimen sequenced in a study of T cell responses to AZD1222 COVID-19 vaccine. Produced via immunoSEQ multiplex PCR; TCRdb's table is partial and in-frame only. This table holds roughly 75,000 clones, 84% found once. The sequencing used peripheral blood, collected on day 0 of AZD1222 vaccination. These TCRs come from an adult in good health.

This clone was seen once. The chain couples TRBV5-4 to TRBJ1-1; no firm D call. The CDR3 consists of 14 residues. The germline V gene encodes CDR1 SGHNT and CDR2 YYREEE (reference sequence). Trimming pared 4 bases from V and 3 bases from J, leaving 13 bases between. As DNA, the CDR3 is TGTGCCAGCAGCCTAAGGTCTAGGGACACTGAAGCTTTCTTT. Protein product: CASSLRSRDTEAFF. The whole variable domain, filled in from reference TRBV5-4 and TRBJ1-1, reads ETGVTQSPTHLIKTRGQQVTLRCSSQSGHNTVSWYQQALGQGPQFIFQYYREEENGRGNFPPRFSGLQFPNYSSELNVNALELDDSALYLCASSLRSRDTEAFFGQGTRLTVV.

This clone was observed a handful of times. V usage is TRBV10-3 and J usage is TRBJ2-2, with D perhaps matching TRBD1 (5 bases). Germline V gives CDR1 ENHRY, CDR2 SYGVKD. Trimming shortened V by 7 bases and J by 0 bases, and 9 bases separated the two germline ends. CDR3 length equals 14 residues. This CDR3 is CAITETANTGELFF. The CDR3 DNA is TGTGCCATCACCGAGACAGCGAACACCGGGGAGCTGTTTTTT.

The chain joins TRBV9 to TRBJ1-5; 11 bases agree with TRBD1. The CDR3 runs to 16 residues. CDR1 is SGDLS and CDR2 is YYNGEE in the germline V gene. J was trimmed by 5 bases and V by 0 bases; bases with no gene match: 4. CDR3 DNA sequence: TGTGCCAGCAGCGTAGAGGGGGGACAGGGGGATCAGCCCCAGCATTTT. Translated: CASSVEGGQGDQPQHF.

This clone was seen only once. The CDR3 nucleotides are TGTGCCAGCAGCCCATTCGGGGGGGCTGCCGGGGAGCTGTTTTTT. Amino acids: CASSPFGGAAGELFF. The chain couples TRBV11-3 to TRBJ2-2, with 8 bases fitting TRBD2. The germline V gene has CDR1 SGHNT and CDR2 YENEEA. This CDR3 contains 15 residues. V gave up 5 bases and J gave up 6 bases; unmatched junction bases: 8. Looking up the rest from reference TRBV11-3 and TRBJ2-2 gives the full variable domain: EAGVVQSPRYKIIEKKQPVAFWCNPISGHNTLYWYLQNLGQGPELLIRYENEEAVDDSQLPKDRFSAERLKGVDSTLKIQPAELGDSAVYLCASSPFGGAAGELFFGEGSRLTVL.

The J gene is TRBJ2-3, the V gene TRBV7-8, with D perhaps given as TRBD1 or TRBD2 (5 bases each). Germline CDR1 and CDR2: SGHVS and FQNEAQ. This CDR3 is built from 16 residues. Deletions cut 4 bases from V and 0 bases from J, with 14 bases between. The CDR3: CASSSQGVWSTDTQYF. For the CDR3, the DNA is TGTGCCAGCAGCTCGCAGGGAGTCTGGAGCACAGATACGCAGTATTTT.

The chain carries TRBV5-1 and TRBJ1-1; D is undetermined. The CDR3 extends over 14 amino acids. Germline V lookup: CDR1 SGHRS, CDR2 YFSETQ. V was pared by 1 base and J by 4 bases, with 11 bases between. The CDR3 DNA sequence: TGCGCCAGCAGCTTGCCCAGTCCGGGCACTGAAGCTTTCTTT. It specifies CASSLPSPGTEAFF.

The CDR3 region is CATDISGANVLTF. The CDR3 bases are TGTGCCACAGACATCTCTGGGGCCAACGTCCTGACTTTC. This chain links TRBV7-9 with TRBJ2-6; unclear D gene. This CDR3 contains 13 residues. Looked up from germline, CDR1 is SEHNR and CDR2 is FQNEAQ (reference sequence). V was pared by 10 bases and J by 0 bases, with 7 bases between.

The V gene is TRBV7-9, the J gene TRBJ1-1; D not resolved. Germline V gene sequence: CDR1 SEHNR, CDR2 FQNEAQ (reference sequence). The CDR3 is made up of 9 amino acids. The CDR3 region is CATNTEAFF. CDR3 nucleotides: TGTGCAACTAACACTGAAGCTTTCTTT.